Given below is one TCR beta chain in context. This clone's antigen is unknown. No base-level quality is on record; no much larger clone is a single base apart. The data belong to a study of cytomegalovirus exposure and HLA in healthy donors (dated by TCRdb to about 2017). With regard to the full study: An earlier analysis of 587 of the donors reported over 250 Gb of sequence data and 117 million unique TCR beta sequences obtained from 180 million or so T cells. An early release that covered roughly 600 HLA-typed donors contained approximately 300 gigabases of sequencing data and tens of millions of unique TCR sequences. Of the 398 genotyped donors, roughly 80% were placed in the genetic ancestry cluster associated with self-reported Caucasian donors. The study aimed to test whether signatures of past pathogen exposure could be identified by cataloging public T cell receptors. The T cell repertoires of under 750 subjects were profiled by immunosequencing and related to cytomegalovirus serostatus. In addition to the first cohort of 650 to 750 subjects, a separate validation cohort of 100 to 150 different subjects was used. The study combined high-throughput TCR immunosequencing, statistical association of individual TCRs with disease status, and machine learning to predict cytomegalovirus infection status. A later analysis re-examined previously published TCR beta repertoires from just over 650 donors and added high-resolution HLA genotyping to investigate patterns of TCR occurrence. In the later analysis, no new phenotypic data were used to find candidate immune exposures; instead, reliance was placed on TCR beta sequences and their occurrence across donors. An earlier analysis of 587 of the donors used high-throughput TCR beta sequencing to judge whether each TCR beta V gene segment behaved as functional or pseudogenic. Alongside the repertoire data, information on donor age, sex, ethnicity and CMV serostatus was compiled. A later genetic analysis used genome-wide SNP genotypes for about 65% of the roughly 700 donors, treating that subset as a discovery cohort. All discovery cohort repertoires had been generated on a single sequencing platform. Both class I and class II loci were covered by HLA typing, at four-digit resolution. The number of donors typed differed by locus, with roughly 620-640 for A, B, C, DRB1 and DQB1, 522 for DQA1, 600 to 610 for DPA1, and around 460 for DPB1. Roughly 5 DR-DQ haplotypes were handled as single units for association and clustering because linkage in the cohort was strong. On average, 235,054 unique TCR beta nucleotide sequences were sequenced per donor among roughly 430 genotyped donors of the cohort, with approximately 18% of those sequences being non-productive.

The cohort consisted of 600 to 750 healthy bone marrow donors. All cohort members were sampled while nominally healthy, although unrecorded immune exposures were likely present. The donor tested CMV seronegative, placing the donor among the approximately 360 seronegative members of the cohort. Each donor provided a peripheral blood sample, and peripheral blood mononuclear cells were used for TCR beta sequencing. Genomic DNA extraction from the blood cell samples was performed with the Qiagen DNeasy Blood Extraction Kit. The CDR3 numbers 13 residues from cysteine through phenylalanine. Left in the record is the CDR3 DNA by itself, 39 bases read in frame from the first base. The germline V gene sets CDR1 to SQVTM and CDR2 to ANQGSEA. V sheds 7 bases and J sheds 0 bases, leaving 12 bases between their ends. Overall study results and their limits: When HLA alleles, especially DR and DQ, strongly co-occurred, TCR associations were difficult to assign to individual alleles. In vitro tests confirmed that a few of the cytomegalovirus-associated TCR beta chains recognize cytomegalovirus antigens. Immune exposure information for the cohort was limited to CMV serostatus. Only TCR beta chains were sequenced in this cohort, and the absence of alpha or paired-chain data limited detectable features. In a later genetic analysis, fewer N-insertions in productive TCRs were reported among donors in an Asian-associated ancestry cluster than the approximately 710-donor mean. Because counts were too low, fewer than 20 rarely observed V segments, including chromosome 9 orphons, were excluded from the earlier analysis of several hundred of the donors. Most TCR sequences were observed very rarely across donors, whereas some public TCRs were present in many individuals. A later analysis found that HLA-associated TCR beta chains were more clonally expanded and had lower generation probabilities than equally common non-associated chains. Cytomegalovirus status was reported to be diagnosed by the classifier with high specificity and sensitivity in both the original and validation cohorts. Roughly uniform sequencing depth across donors was assumed in presence/absence analyses, although this assumption may not hold. In a later analysis, most CMV-associated TCR beta chains were found to appear HLA-restricted, with HLA associations seemingly driven largely by CMV exposure. Correlated functional status among segregating V segments might be attributable to linkage disequilibrium, but an unknown experimental factor could not be ruled out. According to the authors, the approach could potentially be generalized to other disease states and immunological phenotypes. In a later analysis, TCR association rates were found to vary across HLA loci, with the most associated TCRs seen for DRB1 alleles and the fewest for HLA-C alleles. According to a later analysis, parvovirus B19, influenza, CMV and Epstein-Barr virus appeared linked to several top co-occurrence clusters. A cluster of highly shared sequence variants was judged likely to be a technical artifact of the sequencing pipeline. In a later analysis, about 16,000 TCR beta sequences were associated with specific HLA alleles at a false discovery rate of 0.05. A later genetic analysis associated a missense DCLRE1C variant with V-gene and J-gene trimming of TCR beta chains, and an independent cohort replicated the association. Because HLA typing was unavailable for some donors at each locus, only the typed subset was used in association tests. In an earlier analysis of fewer than 700 of the donors, most TCR beta V segments appeared in productive rearrangements about 87% or about 30% of the time, broadly matching IMGT annotations. The study listed 164 TCR beta chains as associated with cytomegalovirus. A further reported finding was that TCR beta sequences accurately predicted the HLA-A and HLA-B alleles for most subjects in the first cohort. Because the 87-base-pair reads could not distinguish some IMGT-functional V segments, including TRBV6-2 and TRBV6-3, those segments were excluded.

Library creation used the immunoSEQ multiplex PCR assay. The multiplex PCR relied on a mix of 60 forward primers for TCR Vbeta segments and 13 reverse primers for TCR Jbeta segments. The CDR3 region of rearranged TCR beta genes was amplified from genomic DNA with a multiplex PCR assay. The amplified TCR beta libraries were sequenced on the Illumina HiSeq System as 87-base-pair reads. On the authors' methods: A later analysis tallied tens of millions of unique TCR beta chains across the 666 repertoires, and some 10 million of those chains were shared by two or more donors. A nearest-neighbor algorithm error-corrected the raw reads and collapsed the reads into unique sequences, merging closely related sequences to remove PCR and sequencing errors. CDR3 sequences were aligned to IMGT reference sequences to assign V, D and J gene segments. For a sequence to be retained, at least a six-nucleotide match to both a V gene segment and a J gene segment was required. A rearrangement was called productive if the CDR3 had no stop codons and remained in frame with V and J, and every other rearrangement was called non-productive. Following IMGT convention, CDR3 was defined as the stretch from the second conserved V-encoded cysteine to the conserved J-encoded phenylalanine. The earlier analysis of about 590 of the donors excluded sequences that lacked an unambiguous match to a single V gene segment. An earlier analysis of a few hundred of the donors called V segments functional above 56.7% productive rearrangements and segregating when the between-donor standard deviation exceeded 5%. A statistical classification framework was built to diagnose cytomegalovirus status from the catalog of TCR beta chain sequences. In a later analysis, TCR nucleotide sequences were compared against IMGT/GENE-DB human TR gene sequences so that V and J genes could be assigned. In a later analysis, CDR3 sequences and most-parsimonious VDJ recombination scenarios were assigned using the TCRdist pipeline. A later analysis defined each TCR beta chain by its CDR3 amino acid sequence plus V-gene family, and excluded reads lacking a unique V-gene family. As a way to deal with suspected cross-contamination and a sequencing artifact, a later analysis dropped roughly 620 nucleotide sequences that were highly shared and had low generation probability. For each public chain, a later analysis derived a clonal expansion index from normalized ranks of inferred template counts within each repertoire. In a later analysis, generation probabilities were computed using a VDJ recombination model fitted to out-of-frame rearrangements, and the results were checked against IGoR. Hypergeometric tests were used in a later analysis to score TCR-TCR, TCR-HLA and TCR-CMV co-occurrence, with a repertoire-size bias correction applied to the TCR pairs. False discovery rates were estimated in a later analysis by permuting HLA or CMV assignments 20 times. In a later analysis, co-occurring TCRs were grouped using DBSCAN, with TCRdist sequence similarity added in when clustering inside HLA-allele-positive subsets. Repertoires with fewer than 30,000 or more than 120,000 public chains were left out of co-occurrence clustering, as were five repertoires with anomalous nucleotide sharing. TCRdb obtained this table from immuneACCESS and retained in-frame rearrangements with V and J assigned. These tables miss some clones; where compared with another copy, unresolved V genes account for less than half of the shortfall, and the remainder is unexplained. Clonal size and the V and J genes are those of that table, whereas D and trimming came from the DNA. The table for this sample lists about 150,000 clones; 75% to 80% of them were counted only once. Of the sample, approximately 3% is held by the ten largest clones.

The receptor chain draws on TRBV29-1 and TRBJ2-5; no confident D gene assignment can be made. This clonotype originated in a woman in her thirties or forties in good health and CMV-seronegative. The specimen sequenced was PBMCs. The sequence in DNA is TGCAGCGCTCGACAACTGTACCAAGAGACCCAGTACTTC. Translated, this gives CSARQLYQETQYF.